Detailed here is one T cell receptor (beta chain). This clone occurred once. Its binding antigen is unknown. The record has no base qualities; no much larger clone is one base away. Taken from the germline V gene (reference sequence), the CDR1 and CDR2 loops are SEHNR and FQNEAQ. Between the V and J ends, shortened by 11 bases and 2 bases respectively, the junction contains 17 bases. From the cysteine through the phenylalanine, the CDR3 covers 14 amino acids. Just CDR3 DNA is preserved here, 42 bases in frame from base 1. The sample's time point label, decoded: blood from clinic visit 5 months post-surgery; TSC patient then seizure free. The surgery cases showing the highest brain T cell transcript signatures were chosen for TCR beta chain sequencing of brain tissue and, when available, of blood. Prior to surgery, the patients had been treated with at least one anti-epileptic drug. TCR-sequenced patients were children with drug-resistant epilepsy due to tuberous sclerosis complex, focal cortical dysplasia, Rasmussen encephalitis or hemimegalencephaly. The Monarch genomic DNA purification kit was used to extract bulk genomic DNA from unsorted brain tissue and whole blood.

The source of the sample is a study of brain T cells in children with intractable seizures (dated by TCRdb to 2020 to 2023). Turning to the overall study: Resected brain tissue from 53 pediatric epilepsy surgery cases was initially screened for immune gene transcripts with a NanoString immunology panel. Among the 12 selected surgery cases, eight also had pre-surgery blood sequenced, leaving four with brain tissue only. What the work shows at the level of the full study, not this receptor alone: Because sequencing depth differed between pre- and post-surgery blood, the absence of clones from the pre-surgery sample may reflect undersampling. Viral specificity was inferred only from CDR3 sequence similarity, and patients' HCMV serostatus was unknown.

The immunoSEQ assay was applied to genomic DNA to generate the TCR beta chain sequences. In the original analysis: CDR3 sequences not starting with the conserved framework cysteine at position 104 were manually removed. Clonality was calculated as one minus the normalized Shannon's Diversity Index, with values ranging from 0 (maximal diversity) to 1 (oligoclonal). To check whether a given CDR3 had different frequencies in two samples, for example brain versus blood, chi-squared comparison-of-proportions tests were used. Public clonotypes were identified through searches of immuneACCESS, and similarity to known antiviral clonotypes was evaluated with the VDJdb browser. TCRdb's version of the immuneACCESS table is confined to in-frame rearrangements and falls short of the full clone set. An unresolved V gene accounts for under half of the shortfall where checked; the remainder is of unknown origin. V, J and clone size were drawn from that table, and D and trimming were deduced from the DNA. Present in this sample are 340,000 or so clones, over 90% of which were seen just once. About 5.8% of the sample is held by the ten biggest clonotypes.

The chain was built from TRBV7-9 and TRBJ2-3, with TRBD1 perhaps the D gene, on 6 matching bases. The sample was peripheral blood, taken about 5 months after surgery. This sequence was found in a boy under three years old with tuberous sclerosis and intractable seizures. The CDR3 amino acid sequence is: CAGWDKAVTDTQYF. The DNA sequence is as follows: TGTGCCGGATGGGACAAGGCAGTCACAGATACGCAGTATTTT.